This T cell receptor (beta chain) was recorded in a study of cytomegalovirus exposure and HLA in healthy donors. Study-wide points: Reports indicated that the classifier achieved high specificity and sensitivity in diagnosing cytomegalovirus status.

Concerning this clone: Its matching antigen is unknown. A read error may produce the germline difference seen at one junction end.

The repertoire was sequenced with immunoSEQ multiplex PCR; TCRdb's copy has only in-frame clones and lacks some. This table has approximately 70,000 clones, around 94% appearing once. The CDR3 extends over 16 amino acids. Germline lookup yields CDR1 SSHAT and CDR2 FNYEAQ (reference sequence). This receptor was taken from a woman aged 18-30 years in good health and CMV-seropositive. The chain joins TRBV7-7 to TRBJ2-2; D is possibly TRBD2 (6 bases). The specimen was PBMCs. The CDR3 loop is CASSLLGGRNTGELFF. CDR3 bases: TGTGCTAGCAGCTTACTTGGAGGGAGGAACACCGGGGAGCTGTTTTTT.